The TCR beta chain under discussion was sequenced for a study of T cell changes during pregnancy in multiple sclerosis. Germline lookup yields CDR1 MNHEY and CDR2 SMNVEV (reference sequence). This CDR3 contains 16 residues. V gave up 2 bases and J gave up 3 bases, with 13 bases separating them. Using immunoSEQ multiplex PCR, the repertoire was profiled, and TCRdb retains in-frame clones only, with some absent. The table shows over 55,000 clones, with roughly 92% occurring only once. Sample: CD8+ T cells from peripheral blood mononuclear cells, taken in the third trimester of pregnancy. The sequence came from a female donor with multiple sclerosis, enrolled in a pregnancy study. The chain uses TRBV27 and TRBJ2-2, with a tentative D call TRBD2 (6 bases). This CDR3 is CASSLAAGTYTGELFF. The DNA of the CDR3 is TGTGCCAGCAGTTTAGCAGCGGGTACCTACACCGGGGAGCTGTTTTTT.